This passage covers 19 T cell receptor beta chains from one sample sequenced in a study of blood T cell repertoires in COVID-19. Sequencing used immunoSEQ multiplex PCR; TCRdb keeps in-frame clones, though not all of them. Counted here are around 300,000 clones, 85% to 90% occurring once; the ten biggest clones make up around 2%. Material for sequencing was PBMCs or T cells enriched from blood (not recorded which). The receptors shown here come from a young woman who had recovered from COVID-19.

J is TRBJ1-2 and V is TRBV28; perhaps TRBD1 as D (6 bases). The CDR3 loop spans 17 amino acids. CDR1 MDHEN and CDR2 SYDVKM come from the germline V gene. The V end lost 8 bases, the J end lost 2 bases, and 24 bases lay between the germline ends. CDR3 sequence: CASGGAGAEERNYGYTF. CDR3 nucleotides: TGTGCCAGCGGTGGGGCAGGGGCGGAGGAGCGAAACTATGGCTACACCTTC.

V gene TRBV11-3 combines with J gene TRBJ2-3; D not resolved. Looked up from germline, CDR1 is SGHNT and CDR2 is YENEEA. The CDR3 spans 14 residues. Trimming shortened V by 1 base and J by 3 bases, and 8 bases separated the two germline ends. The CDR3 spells CASSLASFTDTQYF. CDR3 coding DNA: TGTGCCAGCAGCTTAGCGTCGTTTACAGATACGCAGTATTTT.

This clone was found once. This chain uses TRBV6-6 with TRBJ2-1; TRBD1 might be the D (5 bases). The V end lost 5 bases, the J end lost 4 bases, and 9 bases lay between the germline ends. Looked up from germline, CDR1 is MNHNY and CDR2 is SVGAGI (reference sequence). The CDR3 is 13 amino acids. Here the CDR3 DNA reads TGTGCCAGCAGTCCGACAGCGTACAATGAGCAGTTCTTC. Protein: CASSPTAYNEQFF.

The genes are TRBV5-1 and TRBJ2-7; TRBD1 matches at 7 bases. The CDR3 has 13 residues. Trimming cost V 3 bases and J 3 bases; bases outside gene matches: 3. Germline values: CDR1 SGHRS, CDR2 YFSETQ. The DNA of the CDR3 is TGCGCCAGCAGCTACGACAGGGACTACGAGCAGTACTTC. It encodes CASSYDRDYEQYF.

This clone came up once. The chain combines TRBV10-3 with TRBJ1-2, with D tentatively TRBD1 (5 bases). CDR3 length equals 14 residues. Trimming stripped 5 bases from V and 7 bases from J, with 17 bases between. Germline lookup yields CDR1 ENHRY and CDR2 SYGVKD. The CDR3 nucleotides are TGTGCCATCAGTAACGGCAGGGTCATTGCTGGCTACACCTTC. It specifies CAISNGRVIAGYTF.

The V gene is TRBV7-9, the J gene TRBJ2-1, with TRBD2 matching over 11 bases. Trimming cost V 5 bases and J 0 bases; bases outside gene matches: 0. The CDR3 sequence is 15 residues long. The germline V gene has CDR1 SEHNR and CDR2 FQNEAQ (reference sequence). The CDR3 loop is CASSTSGSSYNEQFF. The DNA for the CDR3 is TGTGCCAGCAGCACTAGCGGGAGCTCCTACAATGAGCAGTTCTTC.

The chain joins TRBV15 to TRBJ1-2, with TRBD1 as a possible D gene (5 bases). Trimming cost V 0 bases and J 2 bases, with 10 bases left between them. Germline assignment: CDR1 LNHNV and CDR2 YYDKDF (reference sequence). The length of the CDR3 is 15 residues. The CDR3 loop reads CATSRDRAGNYGYTF. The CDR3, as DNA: TGTGCCACCAGCAGAGATAGGGCAGGGAACTATGGCTACACCTTC.

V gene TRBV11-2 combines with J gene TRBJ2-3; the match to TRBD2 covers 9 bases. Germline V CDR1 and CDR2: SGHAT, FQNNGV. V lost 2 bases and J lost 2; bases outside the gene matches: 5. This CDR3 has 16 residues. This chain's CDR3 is CASSLTLAGNTDTQYF. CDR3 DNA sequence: TGTGCCAGCAGCTTAACCCTAGCGGGGAACACAGATACGCAGTATTTT.

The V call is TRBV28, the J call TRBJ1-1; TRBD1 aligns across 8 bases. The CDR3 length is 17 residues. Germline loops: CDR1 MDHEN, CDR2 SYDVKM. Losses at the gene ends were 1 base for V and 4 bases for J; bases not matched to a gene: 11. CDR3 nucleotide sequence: TGTGCCAGCAGTTTATACCCCTTGACAGGGGATATCACTGAAGCTTTCTTT. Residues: CASSLYPLTGDITEAFF. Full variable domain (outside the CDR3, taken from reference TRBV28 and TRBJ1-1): DVKVTQSSRYLVKRTGEKVFLECVQDMDHENMFWYRQDPGLGLRLIYFSYDVKMKEKGDIPEGYSVSREKKERFSLILESASTNQTSMYLCASSLYPLTGDITEAFFGQGTRLTVV.

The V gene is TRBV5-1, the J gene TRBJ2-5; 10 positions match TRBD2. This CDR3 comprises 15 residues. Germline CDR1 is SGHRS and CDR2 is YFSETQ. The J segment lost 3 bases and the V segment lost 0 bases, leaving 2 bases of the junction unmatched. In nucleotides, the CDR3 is TGCGCCAGCAGCTTGGGAGCGGGGGGGAAAGAGACCCAGTACTTC. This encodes CASSLGAGGKETQYF.

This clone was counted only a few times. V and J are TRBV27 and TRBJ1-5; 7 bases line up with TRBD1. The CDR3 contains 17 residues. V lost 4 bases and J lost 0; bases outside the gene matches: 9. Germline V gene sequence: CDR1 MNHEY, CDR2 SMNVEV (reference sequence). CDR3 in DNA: TGTGCCAGCAGTTCGATTACAGGGGTGGGTAGCAATCAGCCCCAGCATTTT. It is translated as CASSSITGVGSNQPQHF.

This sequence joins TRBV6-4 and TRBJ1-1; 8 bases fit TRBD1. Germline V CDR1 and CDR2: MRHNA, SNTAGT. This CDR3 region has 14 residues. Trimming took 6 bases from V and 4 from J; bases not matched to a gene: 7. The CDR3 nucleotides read TGTGCCAGCAGGATGGACAGGGTCAGCACTGAAGCTTTCTTT. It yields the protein CASRMDRVSTEAFF.

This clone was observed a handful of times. CDR3 loop: CASSPRGSGYGYTF. The DNA of the CDR3 is TGTGCCAGCAGTCCACGGGGATCGGGATATGGCTACACCTTC. This chain joins TRBV9 and TRBJ1-2; no clear D. Germline CDR1 SGDLS, CDR2 YYNGEE. The V and J ends lost 5 bases and 5 bases respectively, with 16 bases between them. There are 14 residues in the CDR3.

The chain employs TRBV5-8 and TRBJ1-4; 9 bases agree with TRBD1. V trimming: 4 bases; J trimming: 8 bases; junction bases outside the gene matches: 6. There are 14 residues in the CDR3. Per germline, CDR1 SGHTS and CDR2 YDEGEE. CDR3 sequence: CASSRQGVREKLFF. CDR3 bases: TGTGCCAGCAGCAGACAGGGGGTCCGGGAAAAACTGTTTTTT.

The CDR3 sequence is CASSTRGRKNEQFF. CDR3 coding DNA: TGTGCCAGCAGTACTAGGGGGCGTAAGAATGAGCAGTTCTTC. The V call is TRBV28, the J call TRBJ2-1; 7 nucleotides align to TRBD1. This CDR3 region has 14 residues. Per the germline V gene, CDR1 is MDHEN and CDR2 is SYDVKM. V lost 5 bases, J lost 7 bases, and 8 bases stayed unmatched. The full variable domain, with the rest looked up from reference TRBV28 and TRBJ2-1, is DVKVTQSSRYLVKRTGEKVFLECVQDMDHENMFWYRQDPGLGLRLIYFSYDVKMKEKGDIPEGYSVSREKKERFSLILESASTNQTSMYLCASSTRGRKNEQFFGPGTRLTVL.

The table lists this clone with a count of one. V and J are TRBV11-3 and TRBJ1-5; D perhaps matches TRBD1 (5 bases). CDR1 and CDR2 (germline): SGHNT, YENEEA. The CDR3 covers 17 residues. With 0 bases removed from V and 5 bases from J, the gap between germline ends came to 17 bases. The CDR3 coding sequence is TGTGCCAGCAGCTTAGATGGGACTTCTTGGTTCGATCAGCCCCAGCATTTT. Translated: CASSLDGTSWFDQPQHF.

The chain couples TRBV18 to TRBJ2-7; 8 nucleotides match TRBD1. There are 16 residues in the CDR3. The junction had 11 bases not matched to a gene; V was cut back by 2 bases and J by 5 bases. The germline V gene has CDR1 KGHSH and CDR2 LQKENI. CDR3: CASSPIRKAGGDEQYF. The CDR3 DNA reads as TGTGCCAGCTCACCAATACGAAAGGCAGGGGGCGACGAGCAGTACTTC.

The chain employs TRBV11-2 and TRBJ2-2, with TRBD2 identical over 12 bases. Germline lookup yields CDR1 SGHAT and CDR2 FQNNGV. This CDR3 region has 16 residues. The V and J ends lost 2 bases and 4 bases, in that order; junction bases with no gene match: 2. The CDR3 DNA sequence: TGTGCCAGCAGCTTAACTAGCGGGGGGCGCACCGGGGAGCTGTTTTTT. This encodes CASSLTSGGRTGELFF.

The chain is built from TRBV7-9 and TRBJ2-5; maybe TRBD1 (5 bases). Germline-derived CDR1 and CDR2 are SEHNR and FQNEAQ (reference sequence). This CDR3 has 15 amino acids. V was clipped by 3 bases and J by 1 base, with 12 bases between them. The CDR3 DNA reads TGTGCCAGCAGCTTGCAAGGGGTCGGCCAAGAGACCCAGTACTTC. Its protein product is CASSLQGVGQETQYF.